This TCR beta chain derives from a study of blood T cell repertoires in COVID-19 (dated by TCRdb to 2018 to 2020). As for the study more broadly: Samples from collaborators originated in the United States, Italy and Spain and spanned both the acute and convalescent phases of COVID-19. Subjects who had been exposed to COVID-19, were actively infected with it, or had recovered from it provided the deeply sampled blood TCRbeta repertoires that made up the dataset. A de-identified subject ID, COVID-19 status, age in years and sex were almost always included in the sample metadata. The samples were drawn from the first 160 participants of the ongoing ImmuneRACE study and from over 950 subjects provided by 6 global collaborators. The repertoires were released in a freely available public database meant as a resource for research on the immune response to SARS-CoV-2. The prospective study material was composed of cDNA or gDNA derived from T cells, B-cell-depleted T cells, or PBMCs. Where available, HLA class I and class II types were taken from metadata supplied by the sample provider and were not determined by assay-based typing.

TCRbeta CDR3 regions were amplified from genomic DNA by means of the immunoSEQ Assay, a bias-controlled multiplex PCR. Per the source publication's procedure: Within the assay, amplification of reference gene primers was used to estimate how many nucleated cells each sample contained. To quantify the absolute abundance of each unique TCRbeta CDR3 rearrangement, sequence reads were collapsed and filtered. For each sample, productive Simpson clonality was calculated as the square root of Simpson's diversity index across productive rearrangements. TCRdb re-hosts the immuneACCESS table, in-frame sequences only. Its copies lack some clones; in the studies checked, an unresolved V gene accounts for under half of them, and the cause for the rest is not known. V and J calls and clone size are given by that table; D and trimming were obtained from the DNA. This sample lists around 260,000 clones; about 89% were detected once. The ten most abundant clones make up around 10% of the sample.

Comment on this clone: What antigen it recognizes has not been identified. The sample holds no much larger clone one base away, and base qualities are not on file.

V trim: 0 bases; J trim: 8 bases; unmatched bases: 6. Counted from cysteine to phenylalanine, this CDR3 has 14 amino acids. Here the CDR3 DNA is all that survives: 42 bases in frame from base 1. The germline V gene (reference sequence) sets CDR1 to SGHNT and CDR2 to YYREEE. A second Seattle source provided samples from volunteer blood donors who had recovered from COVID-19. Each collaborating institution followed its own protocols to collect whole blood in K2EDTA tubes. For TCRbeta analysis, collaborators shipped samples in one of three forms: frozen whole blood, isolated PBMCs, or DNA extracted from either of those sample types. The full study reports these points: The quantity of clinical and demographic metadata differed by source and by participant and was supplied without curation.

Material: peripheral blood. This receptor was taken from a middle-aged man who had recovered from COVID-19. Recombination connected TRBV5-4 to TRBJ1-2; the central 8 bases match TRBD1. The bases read TGTGCCAGCAGCTTGGGTCAGGGGGCGCGCGGCTACACCTTC. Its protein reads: CASSLGQGARGYTF.